This TCR beta chain originates from a study of cytomegalovirus exposure and HLA in healthy donors. The PCR employed 60 Vbeta primers together with 13 Jbeta primers. Sequenced by immunoSEQ multiplex PCR; TCRdb stores in-frame clones only, minus some. This table has 140,000 to 150,000 clones, roughly 90% appearing once. The germline V gene has CDR1 MGHRA and CDR2 YSYEKL. CDR3 length: 17 residues. V was shortened by 0 bases and J by 4 bases, with 17 bases between the two germline ends. This TCR came from a woman aged 35 to 49 in good health and CMV-seronegative. Sequencing was performed on PBMCs. The rearrangement links TRBV4-1 to TRBJ2-3; the D gene is possibly TRBD2 (7 bases). CDR3 DNA: TGCGCCAGCAGCCAAGAAAGGGGGAGGGCCGAGGCAGATACGCAGTATTTT. Its translation: CASSQERGRAEADTQYF.